Reported below is one T cell receptor beta chain. The assay was immunoSEQ multiplex PCR, and TCRdb's table has in-frame clones only and misses some. The sample has 100,000 to 150,000 clones, roughly 79% seen once. This entry belongs to a study of blood T cell repertoires in COVID-19. The CDR3 extends over 16 amino acids. The V end was cut by 4 bases, the J end by 3 bases, with 16 bases between. The germline gives CDR1 SGHRS, CDR2 YFSETQ. The TCR comes from a man in his 70s with acute or convalescent COVID-19. The genes are TRBV5-1 and TRBJ2-2, with a possible D match to TRBD1 (5 bases). Sequenced: peripheral blood. CDR3 residues: CASSPPQGRDTGELFF. The CDR3 nucleotides read TGCGCCAGCAGCCCCCCTCAGGGTCGGGACACCGGGGAGCTGTTTTTT.